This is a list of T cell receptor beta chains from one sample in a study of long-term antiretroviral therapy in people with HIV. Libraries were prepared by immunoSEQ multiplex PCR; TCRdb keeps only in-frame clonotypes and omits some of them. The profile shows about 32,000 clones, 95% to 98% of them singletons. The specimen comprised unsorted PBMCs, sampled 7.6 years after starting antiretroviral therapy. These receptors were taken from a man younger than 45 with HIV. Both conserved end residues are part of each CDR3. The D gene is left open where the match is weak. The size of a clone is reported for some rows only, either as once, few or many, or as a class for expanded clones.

CDR3 protein: CASSLGLPNEQFF
CDR3 DNA: TGTGCCAGCAGCTTAGGACTTCCCAATGAGCAGTTCTTC
V gene: TRBV7-3
clone size: -
D gene: -
J gene: TRBJ2-1

CDR3 protein: CASKGEGAVQPQHF
CDR3 DNA: TGTGCCAGCAAGGGGGAGGGGGCGGTGCAGCCCCAGCATTTT
V gene: TRBV2
clone size: -
D gene: TRBD1
J gene: TRBJ1-5

CDR3 protein: CASSQASRGGPYNEQFF
CDR3 DNA: TGTGCCAGCAGCCAAGCTTCGCGCGGGGGCCCGTACAATGAGCAGTTCTTC
V gene: TRBV4-2
clone size: -
D gene: -
J gene: TRBJ2-1

CDR3 protein: CASKQDRAGNTIYF
CDR3 DNA: TGTGCCAGTAAACAGGACAGGGCTGGAAACACCATATATTTT
V gene: TRBV19
clone size: -
D gene: TRBD1
J gene: TRBJ1-3

CDR3 protein: CASSLGRDTSYEQYF
CDR3 DNA: TGTGCCAGCAGCTTAGGCCGGGACACCTCCTACGAGCAGTACTTC
V gene: TRBV7-6
clone size: -
D gene: -
J gene: TRBJ2-7

CDR3 protein: CASSLGPGQSYEQYF
CDR3 DNA: TGTGCCAGCAGCTTAGGACCGGGACAGTCCTACGAGCAGTACTTC
V gene: TRBV7-2
clone size: -
D gene: TRBD1
J gene: TRBJ2-7

CDR3 protein: CASSIDLELLLTGELFF
CDR3 DNA: TGTGCCAGTAGTATAGATCTAGAACTCCTCCTGACCGGGGAGCTGTTTTTT
V gene: TRBV19
clone size: -
D gene: -
J gene: TRBJ2-2

CDR3 protein: CASRSSGDEQFF
CDR3 DNA: TGTGCCAGCAGATCCTCGGGGGATGAGCAGTTCTTC
V gene: TRBV11-1
clone size: -
D gene: -
J gene: TRBJ2-1

CDR3 protein: CASSIKVAGSGELFF
CDR3 DNA: TGTGCCAGTAGTATTAAAGTTGCGGGCTCCGGGGAGCTGTTTTTT
V gene: TRBV19
clone size: -
D gene: -
J gene: TRBJ2-2

CDR3 protein: CASSLLASQNEQFF
CDR3 DNA: TGCGCCAGCAGCTTGTTAGCTTCCCAAAATGAGCAGTTCTTC
V gene: TRBV5-1
clone size: -
D gene: -
J gene: TRBJ2-1

CDR3 protein: CASSFSLKGYEQYF
CDR3 DNA: TGTGCCAGCAGCTTCTCCCTAAAGGGCTACGAGCAGTACTTC
V gene: TRBV7-9
clone size: -
D gene: -
J gene: TRBJ2-7

CDR3 protein: CSARGTTGNTEAFF
CDR3 DNA: TGCAGCGCTCGGGGGACAACCGGGAACACTGAAGCTTTCTTT
V gene: TRBV29-1
clone size: -
D gene: -
J gene: TRBJ1-1

CDR3 protein: CASEAGTEAFF
CDR3 DNA: TGTGCCAGCGAGGCAGGAACTGAAGCTTTCTTT
V gene: TRBV2
clone size: once
D gene: -
J gene: TRBJ1-1

CDR3 protein: CASSVGRQETQYF
CDR3 DNA: TGTGCCAGCAGCGTGGGACGGCAAGAGACCCAGTACTTC
V gene: TRBV9
clone size: -
D gene: -
J gene: TRBJ2-5

CDR3 protein: CASRPLDSHATNEKLFF
CDR3 DNA: TGCGCCAGCAGACCTCTCGACAGCCACGCAACTAATGAAAAACTGTTTTTT
V gene: TRBV5-1
clone size: -
D gene: -
J gene: TRBJ1-4

CDR3 protein: CASSQEGKGLANGYTF
CDR3 DNA: TGTGCCAGCAGCCAAGAAGGGAAAGGGCTGGCCAATGGCTACACCTTC
V gene: TRBV4-2
clone size: -
D gene: -
J gene: TRBJ1-2